The 27 T cell receptor beta chains below come from one sample, sequenced in a study of blood T cells in healthy people across ages. Sample-barcoded 5' priming and a J-beta primer mix drove a second PCR of about 6 to 11 cycles. TCRdb passed the 5' RACE reads through MiXCR, listing each CDR3 protein once. The sample lists some 900,000 distinct CDR3 sequences; 40% to 60% were seen once. The sequenced material came from blood. These receptors all come from a man between 25 and 39 years old in good health.

V usage is TRBV11-2 and J usage is TRBJ2-1, with 8 nucleotides matching TRBD2. The germline gives CDR1 SGHAT, CDR2 FQNNGV. The V gene end was trimmed by 3 bases and the J gene end by 7 bases; junction bases not matched to a gene: 2. CDR3 length: 13 residues. CDR3 sequence (DNA): TGTGCCAGCAGCTTTGGACTAGCTAATGAGCAGTTCTTC. Translation gives CASSFGLANEQFF.

The chain is built from TRBV13 and TRBJ2-5; possible D gene TRBD1, 7 bases. The J call is uncertain, as TRBJ2-7 better fits the DNA end. Germline V CDR1 and CDR2: PRHDT, FYEKMQ (reference sequence). This CDR3 comprises 14 residues. This CDR3 is CASSSTGEADEQYF. The CDR3 region has the DNA TGTGCCAGCAGCTCTACAGGGGAGGCGGACGAGCAGTACTTC.

This clonotype occurred once. The gene calls are TRBV7-3 and TRBJ2-7; perhaps D is TRBD1 or TRBD2 (6 bases each). The end of the DNA is better explained by TRBJ2-5, so the J call may be wrong. In germline, CDR1 is SGHTA, CDR2 FQGTGA. The CDR3 contains 17 residues. CDR3 residues: CASSARGRGADRETQYF. The CDR3, as DNA: TGTGCCAGCAGCGCCCGGGGGCGAGGGGCAGATCGAGAGACCCAGTACTTC.

This clonotype appeared a few times. The V and J genes are TRBV5-1 and TRBJ2-1; TRBD1 or TRBD2 may be the D gene (5 bases each). This CDR3 is built from 15 residues. Trimming left V 0 bases short and J 6 bases short, with 13 bases between. Germline assignment: CDR1 SGHRS and CDR2 YFSETQ. The DNA for the CDR3 is TGCGCCAGCAGCTTGGTGGGGGAATTGGGCAATGAGCAGTTCTTC. Amino acid sequence: CASSLVGELGNEQFF. Filled out from reference TRBV5-1 and TRBJ2-1, the complete variable domain reads KAGVTQTPRYLIKTRGQQVTLSCSPISGHRSVSWYQQTPGQGLQFLFEYFSETQRNKGNFPGRFSGRQFSNSRSEMNVSTLELGDSALYLCASSLVGELGNEQFFGPGTRLTVL.

This clonotype was observed a handful of times. V is TRBV20-1 and J is TRBJ2-1, with 11 bases that match TRBD2. Germline V gene data show CDR1 as DFQATT and CDR2 as SNEGSKA (reference sequence). The CDR3 spans 17 residues. The V segment lost 3 bases and the J segment 3 bases; nucleotides outside the gene matches: 10. CDR3 sequence: CSASASASGGLYNEQFF. In nucleotides, the CDR3 is TGCAGTGCTAGTGCAAGCGCTAGCGGGGGGCTCTACAATGAGCAGTTCTTC.

V gene TRBV10-3 combines with J gene TRBJ2-4; a weak D match, TRBD2 (5 bases). V lost 3 bases and J lost 5, with 8 bases in between. Germline V CDR1 and CDR2: ENHRY, SYGVKD. The CDR3 extends over 13 amino acids. The CDR3 is CAISDGRENIQYF. CDR3 nucleotide sequence: TGTGCCATCAGTGACGGGCGGGAAAACATTCAGTACTTC.

This clonotype showed up just a few times. The chain combines TRBV7-9 with TRBJ1-2; a possible D gene is TRBD1 (6 bases). V lost 5 bases and J lost 3, with 13 bases in between. The CDR3 extends over 14 amino acids. Germline values: CDR1 SEHNR, CDR2 FQNEAQ (reference sequence). In DNA, the CDR3 is TGTGCCAGCAGCCAGACGGACAGAGACTATGGCTACACCTTC. Encoded protein: CASSQTDRDYGYTF.

V gene TRBV6-1 combines with J gene TRBJ2-3, with D uncertain. Deletions cut 2 bases from V and 1 base from J, with 13 bases between. Germline lookup yields CDR1 MNHNS and CDR2 SASEGT. This CDR3 region has 16 residues. The DNA of the CDR3 is TGTGCCAGCAGTGAATGGGGAAGGGATGGCACAGATACGCAGTATTTT. It encodes CASSEWGRDGTDTQYF.

In DNA, the CDR3 is TGTGCCAGCAGTTTGATGCGCAGGAGCGACACTGAAGCTTTCTTT. Amino acids: CASSLMRRSDTEAFF. The gene calls are TRBV28 and TRBJ1-1; D is uncertain. The V gene lost 3 bases and the J gene lost 3 bases, with 14 bases spanning the gap. Germline CDR1 and CDR2: MDHEN and SYDVKM. The CDR3 contains 15 residues.

The J gene is TRBJ2-1, the V gene TRBV15; TRBD2 agrees at 8 bases. V lost 5 bases to trimming and J lost 9 bases; unmatched junction nucleotides: 12. This CDR3 contains 15 residues. Germline V gives CDR1 LNHNV, CDR2 YYDKDF (reference sequence). CDR3 nucleotides: TGTGCCACCAGCGGGTTTTTCGGGGGGGCCTCTGAGCAGTTCTTC. Its translation: CATSGFFGGASEQFF.

The chain combines TRBV19 with TRBJ2-1, with 9 bases matching TRBD1. CDR3 length equals 15 residues. V shed 3 bases and J 6 bases; nucleotides not matched to a gene: 6. CDR1 LNHDA and CDR2 SQIVND come from the germline V gene (reference sequence). Here the CDR3 DNA reads TGTGCCAGTAGTATCCCGGGACAGGGTGCCAATGAGCAGTTCTTC. Translating gives CASSIPGQGANEQFF.

This chain links TRBV11-2 with TRBJ2-5, with D perhaps given as TRBD1 or TRBD2 (6 bases each). This CDR3 is built from 13 residues. The ends were cut back, 0 bases at V and 11 bases at J, with 13 bases in the middle. CDR1 is SGHAT and CDR2 is FQNNGV in the germline V gene. CDR3 nucleotide sequence: TGTGCCAGCAGCTTAGAGCCGGGGGCGAGGCAGTACTTC. It translates to CASSLEPGARQYF. Full variable domain (remainder filled in from reference TRBV11-2 and TRBJ2-5): EAGVAQSPRYKIIEKRQSVAFWCNPISGHATLYWYQQILGQGPKLLIQFQNNGVVDDSQLPKDRFSAERLKGVDSTLKIQPAKLEDSAVYLCASSLEPGARQYFGPGTRLLVL.

The chain employs TRBV21-1 and TRBJ1-2; the D call of TRBD1 is as the table states it, not checked on the DNA. TRBV21-1 is a documented pseudogene. The CDR3 runs to 17 residues. CDR3 nucleotides: TGTGCCAGCAGCAAAGGAGGGGACAGCCGTTCCCGTTATGGCTACACCTTC. This codes for CASSKGGDSRSRYGYTF.

Concerning this clonotype: The junction does not match germline at one end; this may be a read error. The rearrangement joins TRBV11-1 to TRBJ2-5; D is unresolved. The length of the CDR3 is 11 residues. Per germline, CDR1 SGHAT and CDR2 FQDESV (reference sequence). DNA for the CDR3: TGCGCCATCGGCCTGTACAATGAGCAGTACTTC. Translated, it gives CAIGLYNEQYF.

The chain combines TRBV6-6 with TRBJ2-7, with 9 nucleotides matching TRBD1. Germline V gives CDR1 MNHNY, CDR2 SVGAGI (reference sequence). The CDR3 consists of 17 residues. Losses at the gene ends were 5 bases for V and 2 bases for J; bases not matched to a gene: 13. The CDR3, as DNA: TGTGCCAGCAGTCACCTACCGGACAGGGGTCTGACCTACGAGCAGTACTTC. It specifies CASSHLPDRGLTYEQYF.

Only a few counts were recorded for this clonotype. V usage is TRBV25-1 and J usage is TRBJ2-3; D is unresolved. V lost 3 bases and J lost 6, with 10 bases in between. This CDR3 has 13 residues. Germline values: CDR1 MGHDK, CDR2 SYGVNS. For the CDR3, the DNA is TGTGCCAGCAGTGACCATACCCCGGATACGCAGTATTTT. Its translation is CASSDHTPDTQYF.

The chain carries TRBV29-1 and TRBJ2-1; 8 nucleotides agree with TRBD1. The trim removed 7 bases at V and 6 bases at J, leaving 17 bases unmatched. From germline, CDR1 is SQVTM and CDR2 ANQGSEA. CDR3 length: 16 amino acids. This CDR3 is CSARGPSMAAGNEQFF. In DNA, the CDR3 is TGCAGCGCCAGGGGGCCTAGCATGGCAGCGGGCAATGAGCAGTTCTTC.

As concerns this clonotype: A read error is possible here, since a much larger clone lies one base away. This rearrangement joins TRBV4-2 to TRBJ1-5; D not certain. CDR1 and CDR2 from the germline V gene are LGHNA and YNFKEQ. The CDR3 totals 15 residues. DNA of the CDR3: TGTGCCAGCAACCAAGATTATGGAAGCAATCAGCCCCAGCATTTT. Translated: CASNQDYGSNQPQHF.

This chain uses TRBV29-1 with TRBJ2-1; perhaps TRBD2 as D (6 bases). The DNA end favors TRBJ2-7, so the J call may be wrong. This CDR3 spans 16 amino acids. Germline V gives CDR1 SQVTM, CDR2 ANQGSEA. The CDR3 DNA reads TGCAGCGTTGCCCCTGCGGGGCCCGTGGACTACAATGAGCAGTACTTC. This codes for CSVAPAGPVDYNEQYF.

This clonotype showed up just a few times. This chain connects TRBV29-1 to TRBJ1-1; TRBD1 agrees at 8 bases. Germline lookup yields CDR1 SQVTM and CDR2 ANQGSEA. J was trimmed by 4 bases and V by 6 bases; bases with no gene match: 7. This CDR3 has 13 amino acids. The CDR3 is CSVEDRAATEAFF. CDR3 sequence (DNA): TGCAGCGTGGAGGACAGGGCGGCCACTGAAGCTTTCTTT.

For this clonotype: At one of its ends the junction is not consistent with the germline gene, which may arise from a read error. V and J are TRBV20-1 and TRBJ1-2, with D possibly matching TRBD1 (5 bases). CDR3 length: 14 residues. The germline gives CDR1 DFQATT, CDR2 SNEGSKA (reference sequence). This CDR3 reads CSASGGGVNYGYTF. CDR3 nucleotide sequence: TGCAGTGCTAGTGGCGGGGGAGTCAACTATGGCTACACTTTC.

V usage is TRBV27 and J usage is TRBJ1-1; TRBD1 is a possible D gene (6 bases). The CDR3 is made up of 17 amino acids. The V gene lost 0 bases and the J gene lost 0 bases, with 14 bases spanning the gap. Germline CDR1 and CDR2: MNHEY and SMNVEV (reference sequence). CDR3 coding DNA: TGTGCCAGCAGTTTATCGACAGGCGAACTCATGAACACTGAAGCTTTCTTT. Protein product: CASSLSTGELMNTEAFF.

This rearrangement joins TRBV29-1 to TRBJ2-5; tentative D call: TRBD2 (5 bases). The CDR3 is made up of 12 amino acids. Trimming shortened V by 4 bases and J by 2 bases, and 8 bases separated the two germline ends. Per germline, CDR1 SQVTM and CDR2 ANQGSEA. In DNA form, the CDR3 reads TGCAGCGTTGGCACGGGACAAGAGACCCAGTACTTC. Amino acid sequence: CSVGTGQETQYF.

CDR3 nucleotide sequence: TGCAGTGCCGATCAGGGGGGCAGGAAGAATGAGCAGTTCTTC. It is translated as CSADQGGRKNEQFF. J is TRBJ2-1 and V is TRBV20-1; tentative D call: TRBD1 (7 bases). The CDR3 is 14 residues long. The V and J ends lost 6 bases and 7 bases respectively, with 19 bases between them. CDR1 and CDR2 from the germline V gene are DFQATT and SNEGSKA (reference sequence).

The chain has TRBV7-2 and TRBJ2-1; no clear D. Between the trimmed V and J ends, which lost 7 bases and 6 bases, there was a span of 13 bases. CDR1 is SGHTA, CDR2 FQGNSA, per germline. The CDR3 contains 13 residues. The CDR3 region is CASKDEPLNEQFF. As DNA, the CDR3 is TGTGCCAGCAAGGACGAGCCCCTCAATGAGCAGTTCTTC.

This clonotype came up a few times. The chain joins TRBV7-9 to TRBJ1-4; 7 bases fit TRBD1. From germline, CDR1 is SEHNR and CDR2 FQNEAQ (reference sequence). The trim removed 4 bases at V and 5 bases at J, leaving 4 bases unmatched. This CDR3 is built from 14 residues. The CDR3 DNA follows: TGTGCCAGCAGCTACCGGGACAGCAATGAAAAACTGTTTTTT. Translated: CASSYRDSNEKLFF. Together with reference TRBV7-9 and TRBJ1-4, the CDR3 gives the full variable domain: DTGVSQNPRHKITKRGQNVTFRCDPISEHNRLYWYRQTLGQGPEFLTYFQNEAQLEKSRLLSDRFSAERPKGSFSTLEIQRTEQGDSAMYLCASSYRDSNEKLFFGSGTQLSVL.

On this clonotype itself: The junction differs from germline at one of its ends, possibly a read error. V gene TRBV5-6 combines with J gene TRBJ1-4, with 7 bases matching TRBD1. The CDR3 spans 15 residues. Germline CDR1 is SGHDT and CDR2 is YYEEEE. CDR3 amino acids: CASSLTGEQNEKQFF. CDR3 in DNA: TGTGCCAGCAGCTTAACAGGGGAACAGAATGAAAAACAGTTTTTT.